A selection of T cell receptor beta chains follows, all from one sample in a study of blood T cell repertoires in COVID-19. Only in-frame clones appear in the TCRdb table, and some are missing; sequencing was by immunoSEQ multiplex PCR. The data hold almost 400,000 clones, with 70% to 90% observed a single time. Sequences were obtained from PBMCs or T cells enriched from blood (not recorded which). All receptors derive from a woman aged 25 to 39 with acute COVID-19. Both conserved end residues are trimmed from each CDR3. The order of the fields is V gene, J gene, D gene, CDR3 protein. A D gene is named only where the DNA matches it firmly.

>TRBV5-1|TRBJ1-1|.
ASSLASGNTEAF
>TRBV18|TRBJ2-3|.
ASSPGLDTQY
>TRBV4-1|TRBJ1-5|TRBD1
ASSRSDRDSNQPQH
>TRBV5-1|TRBJ2-1|TRBD2
ASSPPGLAGAQF
>TRBV6-2/TRBV6-3|TRBJ2-3|.
ASSKYRHYTQY
>TRBV4-1|TRBJ1-3|.
ASRAQGYSGNTIY
>TRBV4-3|TRBJ1-1|.
ASSQSRRFQAEAF
>TRBV21-1|TRBJ2-1|.
ASSCHAGQGQAYNEQF
>TRBV3-1/TRBV3-2|TRBJ1-4|.
ASSQGGLLGEKLF
>TRBV6-5|TRBJ1-1|.
ASSYLGGERAF
>TRBV3-1/TRBV3-2|TRBJ1-2|.
ASSQDLASSGGYT
>TRBV7-2|TRBJ1-4|.
ASSFPGGIGEKLF
>TRBV6-5|TRBJ1-4|TRBD1
ASSNRGTNEKLF
>TRBV6-2/TRBV6-3|TRBJ1-2|.
ASSYNRATDGYT
>TRBV29-1|TRBJ2-5|.
SVGGPGPQETQY
>TRBV6-2/TRBV6-3|TRBJ1-5|TRBD1
ASSYAGQGAPYQPQH
>TRBV4-1|TRBJ2-7|.
ASSQVNSDFYEQY
>TRBV6-2/TRBV6-3|TRBJ2-1|.
ASSYSMSGYNEQF
>TRBV19|TRBJ2-7|TRBD1
ASSMGRGLYEQY
>TRBV20-1|TRBJ2-7|TRBD2
SASLSGGYEQY
>TRBV27|TRBJ1-6|TRBD1
ASGRDRGNSPLH
>TRBV3-1/TRBV3-2|TRBJ1-1|.
ASSHTRTANTEAF
>TRBV19|TRBJ2-2|TRBD2
ASSIAPAGGTGELF
>TRBV24-1|TRBJ1-5|.
ATSDSHREKNQPQH
>TRBV5-1|TRBJ2-7|TRBD1
ASSSRTGIDEQY
>TRBV6-5|TRBJ1-3|.
ASSLSGFSGNTIY
>TRBV24-1|TRBJ1-6|.
ATSDSRTGINSPLH
>TRBV15|TRBJ1-1|.
ATIAETEAF
>TRBV5-1|TRBJ2-2|TRBD2
ASSLDLAGTTGELF
>TRBV5-8|TRBJ1-2|.
ASSLVPSFSGDYGYT
>TRBV6-1|TRBJ1-4|TRBD1
ASSEFDRGREKLF
>TRBV7-9|TRBJ2-1|.
ASSQTDNEQF